This entry features one T cell receptor beta chain sequence. Its antigen is unknown. This sample is drawn from a study of CXCR3-negative and CXCR3-positive naive CD8 T cells. Study-level information: Roughly 1.5 +/- 0.3 million TRB reads came from each library, giving around 140 million in total. General study results and limits: Diversity in memory CD8+ cells fell much lower than the comparably high levels seen in both naive subsets. Cryopreserved PBMCs had partly decreased CXCR3 expression; fresh PBMCs were used in most assays. For the naive subsets, surface CD5 was similar, and TCR strength was inferred from TRB CDR3 properties.

This CDR3 spans 16 amino acids. Germline V gene lookup returns CDR1 SGHVS and CDR2 FQNEAQ. Each TRB cDNA library was prepared by 5' RACE (with UMI labels). From its re-call of the 5' RACE reads, TCRdb lists each CDR3 protein once, without DNA. The table for this sample gives some 56,000 distinct CDR3 sequences. V and J are TRBV7-8 and TRBJ1-1; without DNA, the TCRdb call of TRBD1 cannot be checked. The sequence derives from a human donor in good health. Some clones in this sample may be carry-over from other donors' samples. The sample was memory CD8+ T cells from blood. The CDR3 is CASSRLGQFMNTEAFF.